This T cell receptor beta chain was found in a study of blood T cell repertoires in COVID-19. V shed 6 bases and J 6 bases; nucleotides not matched to a gene: 10. Per the germline V gene, CDR1 is MNHEY and CDR2 is SVGEGT. The CDR3 is 14 residues long. Sequenced by immunoSEQ multiplex PCR; TCRdb stores in-frame clones only, minus some. The sample shows roughly 140,000 clones, 80% to 90% of them seen only once. The rearrangement links TRBV6-2 or TRBV6-3 to TRBJ2-7; TRBD1 matches 8 bases. Material: peripheral blood. The origin of this receptor is a human donor in a cohort sampled during active COVID-19. CDR3 DNA: TGTGCCAGCAGCAAAGCCGGGACAGGTGGCGAGCAGTACTTC. The encoded protein is CASSKAGTGGEQYF.